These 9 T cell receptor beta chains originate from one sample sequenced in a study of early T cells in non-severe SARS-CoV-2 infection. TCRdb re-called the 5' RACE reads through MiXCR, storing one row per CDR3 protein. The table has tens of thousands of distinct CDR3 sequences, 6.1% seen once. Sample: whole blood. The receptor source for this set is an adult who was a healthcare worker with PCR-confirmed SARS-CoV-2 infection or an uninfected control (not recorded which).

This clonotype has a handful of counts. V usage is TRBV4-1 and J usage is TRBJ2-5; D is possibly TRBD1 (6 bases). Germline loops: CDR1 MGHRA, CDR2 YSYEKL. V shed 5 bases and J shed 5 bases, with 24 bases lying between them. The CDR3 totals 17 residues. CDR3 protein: CASSKGETAAWGETQYF. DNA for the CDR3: TGCGCCAGCAGCAAGGGGGAGACTGCGGCATGGGGGGAGACCCAGTACTTC.

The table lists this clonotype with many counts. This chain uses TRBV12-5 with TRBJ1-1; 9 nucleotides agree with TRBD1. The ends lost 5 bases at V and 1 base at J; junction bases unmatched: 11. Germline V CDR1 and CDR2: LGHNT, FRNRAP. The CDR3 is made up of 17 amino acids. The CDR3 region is CASGPGQGTVQNTEAFF. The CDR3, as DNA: TGTGCTAGTGGTCCGGGACAGGGCACTGTTCAGAACACTGAAGCTTTCTTT.

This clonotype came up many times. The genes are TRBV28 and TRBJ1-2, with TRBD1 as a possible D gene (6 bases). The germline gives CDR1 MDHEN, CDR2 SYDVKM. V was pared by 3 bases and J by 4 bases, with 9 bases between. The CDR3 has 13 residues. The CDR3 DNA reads TGTGCCAGCAGTTTGGACAGCGCCTATGGCTACACCTTC. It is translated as CASSLDSAYGYTF.

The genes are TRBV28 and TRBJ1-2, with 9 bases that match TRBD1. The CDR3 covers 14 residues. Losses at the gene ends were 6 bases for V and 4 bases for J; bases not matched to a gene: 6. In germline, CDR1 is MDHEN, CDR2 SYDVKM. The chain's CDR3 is CASRPTTGGYGYTF. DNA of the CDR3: TGTGCCAGCAGACCAACGACAGGGGGCTATGGCTACACCTTC.

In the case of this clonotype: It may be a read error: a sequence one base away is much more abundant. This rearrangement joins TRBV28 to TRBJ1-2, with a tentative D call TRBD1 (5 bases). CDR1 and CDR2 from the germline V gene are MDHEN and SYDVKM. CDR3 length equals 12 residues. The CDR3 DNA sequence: TGTGTCAGCAGAGGGAGGGGTTATGGCTACACCTTC. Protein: CVSRGRGYGYTF.

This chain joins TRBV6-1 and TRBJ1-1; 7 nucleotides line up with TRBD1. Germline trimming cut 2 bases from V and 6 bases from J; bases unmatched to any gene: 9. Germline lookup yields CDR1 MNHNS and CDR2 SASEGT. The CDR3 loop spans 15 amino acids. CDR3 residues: CASSENAGGYAEAFF. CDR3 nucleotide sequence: TGTGCCAGCAGTGAAAATGCAGGGGGGTACGCTGAAGCTTTCTTT.

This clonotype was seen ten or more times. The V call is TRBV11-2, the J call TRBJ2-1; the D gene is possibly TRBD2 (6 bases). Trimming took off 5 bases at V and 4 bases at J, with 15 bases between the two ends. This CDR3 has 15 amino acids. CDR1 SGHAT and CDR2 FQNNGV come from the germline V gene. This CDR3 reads CASSVPGSLYNEQFF. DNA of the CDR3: TGTGCCAGCAGCGTTCCCGGGAGCCTGTACAATGAGCAGTTCTTC.

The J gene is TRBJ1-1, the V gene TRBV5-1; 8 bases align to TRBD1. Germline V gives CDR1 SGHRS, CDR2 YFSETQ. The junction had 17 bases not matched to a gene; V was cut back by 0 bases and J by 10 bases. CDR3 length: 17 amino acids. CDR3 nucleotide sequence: TGCGCCAGCAGCTTGGGAACCCGGCCCGGGGGACAGGAAGGAGCTTTCTTT. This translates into CASSLGTRPGGQEGAFF.

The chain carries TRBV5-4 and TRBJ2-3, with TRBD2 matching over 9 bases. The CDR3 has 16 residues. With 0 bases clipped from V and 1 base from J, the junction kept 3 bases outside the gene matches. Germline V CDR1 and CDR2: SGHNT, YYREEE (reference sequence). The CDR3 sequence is CASSLEASGGTDTQYF. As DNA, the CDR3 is TGTGCCAGCAGCTTGGAGGCTAGCGGGGGCACAGATACGCAGTATTTT.